The clone carrying this T cell receptor beta chain was seen a handful of times. Its antigen is currently unknown. The CDR3 has 13 amino acids. The germline V gene has CDR1 SNHLY and CDR2 FYNNEI. Trimming cost V 6 bases and J 2 bases, with 8 bases left between them. TCR cDNA molecules each carried a unique molecular identifier. TCRdb fed the 5' RACE reads into MiXCR, producing one record per CDR3 protein. The table records over 10,000 distinct CDR3 sequences, 11% to 15% of them present only once. This record comes from a study of spatial heterogeneity in lung cancer. Points from the study as a whole: Ubiquitous expanded tumor TCRs appeared in blood more at resection than follow-up.

Time point specified: sample taken at primary tumor resection. The study sequenced unsorted whole RNA from tumor, nontumor lung or frozen PBMC. Patients with untreated early-stage non-small cell lung cancer, numbering 72, were the donors. This clonotype was sampled from a male donor with early-stage non-small cell lung cancer. The chain has TRBV2 and TRBJ1-5; D is possibly TRBD1 (5 bases). Sequenced material: PBMCs, taken at surgery. The CDR3 sequence is CASRGVGNQPQHF. In DNA, the CDR3 is TGTGCCAGCAGAGGGGTAGGCAATCAGCCCCAGCATTTT. Based on the CDR3 plus reference TRBV2 and TRBJ1-5, the full variable domain is EPEVTQTPSHQVTQMGQEVILRCVPISNHLYFYWYRQILGQKVEFLVSFYNNEISEKSEIFDDQFSVERPDGSNFTLKIRSTKLEDSAMYFCASRGVGNQPQHFGDGTRLSIL.